Listed here are 30 T cell receptor beta chains from one sample, sequenced in a study of vaccination and CD4 T cells after COVID-19. Documented treatment: roughly 11-day PBMC culture with coronavirus spike peptide pools or control peptides (ViraFEST assay). Cultured CD4+ T cell DNA underwent sequencing with the Oncomine TCR Beta short-read assay. TCRdb processed the PCR reads anew with MiXCR; each CDR3 protein has one entry. The data hold about 17,000 distinct CDR3 sequences, with approximately 54% observed a single time. No antigen has been assigned to these receptors. Sequenced: CD4+ T cells from blood, cultured in vitro. The receptors originated from a human donor who had recovered from COVID-19.

This clonotype was seen once. The rearrangement uses TRBV20-1 and TRBJ2-5; possibly TRBD1 or TRBD2 for D (5 bases each). CDR3 length equals 14 residues. With 4 bases removed from V and 0 bases from J, the gap between germline ends came to 12 bases. Germline V gives CDR1 DFQATT, CDR2 SNEGSKA (reference sequence). The CDR3, as DNA: TGCAGTGCTAAAGCGGCGACAGACCAAGAGACCCAGTACTTC. Its translation is CSAKAATDQETQYF.

In its sample, this clonotype was seen a few times. The chain is built from TRBV6-1 and TRBJ1-6, with 10 bases fitting TRBD1. Germline assignment: CDR1 MNHNS and CDR2 SASEGT. This CDR3 has 16 residues. Trimming removed 5 bases from V and 9 bases from J; junction bases left unmatched: 10. The CDR3 nucleotides read TGTGCCAGCAGTAACCAAGGACAGGGGGTCCCTTCACCCCTCCACTTT. Encoded protein: CASSNQGQGVPSPLHF.

The V call is TRBV20-1, the J call TRBJ1-2, with TRBD1 identical over 7 bases. Trimming took 6 bases from V and 4 from J; bases not matched to a gene: 11. The CDR3 length is 14 residues. The germline V gene has CDR1 DFQATT and CDR2 SNEGSKA (reference sequence). This CDR3 is CSAPSGTVFYGYTF. CDR3 DNA: TGCAGTGCCCCGAGCGGGACAGTCTTCTATGGCTACACCTTC.

This sequence joins TRBV5-8 and TRBJ1-5; TRBD1 might be the D (5 bases). CDR1 and CDR2 from the germline V gene are SGHTS and YDEGEE. The length of the CDR3 is 16 residues. Trimming pared 2 bases from V and 0 bases from J, leaving 12 bases between. The CDR3 bases are TGTGCCAGCAGCTTAAGACAGACTTATAGCAATCAGCCCCAGCATTTT. Protein product: CASSLRQTYSNQPQHF.

This rearrangement joins TRBV7-3 to TRBJ1-2; no definite D call. CDR3 length: 12 amino acids. Germline V gene lookup returns CDR1 SGHTA and CDR2 FQGTGA. Trimming shortened V by 5 bases and J by 13 bases, and 17 bases separated the two germline ends. Here the CDR3 reads CASSPTGGLVTF. The CDR3 DNA reads as TGTGCCAGCAGCCCCACGGGAGGCCTTGTCACCTTC.

The chain uses TRBV6-1 and TRBJ1-2; unclear D gene. The V gene lost 4 bases and the J gene lost 0 bases, with 9 bases spanning the gap. There are 14 residues in the CDR3. Germline V gives CDR1 MNHNS, CDR2 SASEGT. CDR3 DNA sequence: TGTGCCAGCAGTGTTGAAACGGCTAACTATGGCTACACCTTC. The encoded protein is CASSVETANYGYTF.

This chain uses TRBV6-5 with TRBJ1-1; a possible D gene is TRBD1 (5 bases). V lost 0 bases to trimming and J lost 0 bases, with 8 bases between them. Germline values: CDR1 MNHEY, CDR2 SVGAGI. The CDR3 loop spans 15 amino acids. The CDR3 spells CASSYSARVNTEAFF. CDR3 nucleotide sequence: TGTGCCAGCAGTTACTCGGCCAGGGTGAACACTGAAGCTTTCTTT.

The V gene is TRBV6-1, the J gene TRBJ2-1; D may be TRBD1 or TRBD2 (5 bases each). Germline loops: CDR1 MNHNS, CDR2 SASEGT. The germline V and J ends were trimmed by 7 bases and 4 bases, with 14 bases remaining between them. This CDR3 has 14 residues. As DNA, the CDR3 is TGTGCCAGCAACCGGGACGGACGATACAATGAGCAGTTCTTC. Its translation is CASNRDGRYNEQFF.

This sequence joins TRBV20-1 and TRBJ2-3; a weak D match, TRBD2 (7 bases). From germline, CDR1 is DFQATT and CDR2 SNEGSKA (reference sequence). The CDR3 loop spans 13 amino acids. Trimming shortened V by 6 bases and J by 4 bases, and 14 bases separated the two germline ends. The CDR3 loop reads CSARRGGPDTQYF. Here the CDR3 DNA reads TGCAGTGCCAGGAGGGGGGGTCCAGATACGCAGTATTTT.

The chain links TRBV20-1 to TRBJ2-3, with TRBD2 matching 7 bases. The CDR3 runs 14 residues. V dropped 3 bases and J dropped 11; count of bases not matched to a gene: 14. CDR1 is DFQATT and CDR2 is SNEGSKA in the germline V gene (reference sequence). The CDR3 DNA follows: TGCAGTGCTAGGGTAGAAACCGGGACTAAGGGGCAGTATTTT. Amino acids: CSARVETGTKGQYF.

V usage is TRBV7-8 and J usage is TRBJ2-7, with TRBD2 identical over 9 bases. This CDR3 has 16 amino acids. The V segment lost 2 bases and the J segment 3 bases; nucleotides outside the gene matches: 8. Germline loops: CDR1 SGHVS, CDR2 FQNEAQ. The CDR3 loop is CASSLLGGSGSYEQYF. DNA of the CDR3: TGTGCCAGCAGCTTACTCGGGGGTAGCGGGAGCTACGAGCAGTACTTC.

This rearrangement joins TRBV20-1 to TRBJ2-1, with 7 bases aligning to TRBD2. Germline assignment: CDR1 DFQATT and CDR2 SNEGSKA (reference sequence). This CDR3 comprises 16 residues. The V segment lost 5 bases and the J segment 0 bases; nucleotides outside the gene matches: 10. In nucleotides, the CDR3 is TGCAGTGCTGGTACCTCTAGCGGTCACTCCTACAATGAGCAGTTCTTC. Translation gives CSAGTSSGHSYNEQFF.

The table lists this clonotype with a few counts. The rearrangement links TRBV6-1 to TRBJ2-3; TRBD1 matches at 7 bases. The CDR3 loop spans 15 amino acids. Germline V gene lookup returns CDR1 MNHNS and CDR2 SASEGT. Unmatched junction bases numbered 8, after V lost 6 bases and J lost 2 bases. The CDR3 sequence: CASSQGDTVTDTQYF. CDR3 coding DNA: TGTGCCAGCAGCCAGGGGGACACCGTCACAGATACGCAGTATTTT.

The chain recombines TRBV20-1 with TRBJ2-7, with TRBD2 identical over 10 bases. Germline values: CDR1 DFQATT, CDR2 SNEGSKA (reference sequence). The length of the CDR3 is 14 residues. Trimming cost V 0 bases and J 6 bases; bases outside gene matches: 5. The CDR3 bases are TGCAGTGCTAGAGACCATGTAGCGGGAGGCGAGCAGTACTTC. Amino acids: CSARDHVAGGEQYF.

There are a few counts of this clonotype. The V call is TRBV29-1, the J call TRBJ2-1; TRBD2 agrees at 8 bases. The CDR3 runs 17 residues. Germline values: CDR1 SQVTM, CDR2 ANQGSEA. V lost 0 bases, J lost 4 bases, and 11 bases stayed unmatched. The CDR3 nucleotides read TGCAGCGTTGAAGATCGATGGGGGGGGACTAGTTACAATGAGCAGTTCTTC. This sequence encodes CSVEDRWGGTSYNEQFF.

V usage is TRBV6-1 and J usage is TRBJ2-3; the match to TRBD2 covers 9 bases. Per the germline V gene, CDR1 is MNHNS and CDR2 is SASEGT. The V segment lost 6 bases and the J segment 6 bases; nucleotides outside the gene matches: 10. This CDR3 spans 15 amino acids. CDR3 DNA: TGTGCCAGCAGCCCGGGACTAGCAATCCAGGATACGCAGTATTTT. Amino acids: CASSPGLAIQDTQYF.

This clonotype was seen a single time. J is TRBJ2-2 and V is TRBV6-1; D is uncertain. Germline-derived CDR1 and CDR2 are MNHNS and SASEGT. The V end was cut by 6 bases, the J end by 4 bases, with 15 bases between. This CDR3 comprises 15 residues. CDR3 sequence (DNA): TGTGCCAGCAGCGAAATGGGCCCCGCCACCGGGGAGCTGTTTTTT. Protein sequence: CASSEMGPATGELFF.

The CDR3 is CAGLAGETQYF. CDR3 nucleotide sequence: TGCGCCGGGCTAGCGGGAGAGACCCAGTACTTC. The chain joins TRBV20-1 to TRBJ2-5; 8 positions agree with TRBD2. CDR3 length equals 11 residues. Germline V gene lookup returns CDR1 DFQATT and CDR2 SNEGSKA (reference sequence).

CDR3 sequence: CASSFFLPTKFF. CDR3 sequence (DNA): TGTGCCAGCAGCTTCTTTTTGCCCACAAAGTTCTTC. This chain links TRBV7-2 with TRBJ2-1; no clear D. CDR3 length equals 12 residues. The V and J ends lost 3 bases and 14 bases respectively, with 14 bases between them. Germline V gene data show CDR1 as SGHTA and CDR2 as FQGNSA. The full variable domain, with the rest looked up from reference TRBV7-2 and TRBJ2-1, is GAGVSQSPSNKVTEKGKDVELRCDPISGHTALYWYRQSLGQGLEFLIYFQGNSAPDKSGLPSDRFSAERTGGSVSTLTIQRTQQEDSAVYLCASSFFLPTKFFGPGTRLTVL.

This CDR3 is CASSSGTGGAFSPQHF. DNA of the CDR3: TGTGCCAGCAGCAGCGGGACAGGGGGCGCCTTTTCGCCCCAGCATTTT. The rearrangement uses TRBV21-1 and TRBJ1-5; the table's TRBD1 call for D was not verified on the DNA. TRBV21-1 is classified as a pseudogene. This CDR3 region has 16 residues.

The V and J genes are TRBV6-4 and TRBJ1-2; D possibly corresponds to TRBD1 (5 bases). This CDR3 is 13 amino acids long. The germline V gene has CDR1 MRHNA and CDR2 SNTAGT. The ends were cut back, 0 bases at V and 7 bases at J, with 9 bases in the middle. CDR3 bases: TGTGCCAGCAGTGACTCGTGGAGGGGTGGCTACACCTTC. This gives the protein CASSDSWRGGYTF.

This chain connects TRBV6-1 to TRBJ2-3; 7 positions agree with TRBD2. V gave up 1 base and J gave up 4 bases; unmatched junction bases: 8. CDR1 and CDR2 from the germline V gene are MNHNS and SASEGT. This CDR3 contains 16 residues. CDR3 DNA: TGTGCCAGCAGTGAAGTGGGCGGGAGAGGCGCAGATACGCAGTATTTT. Translating it yields CASSEVGGRGADTQYF.

The chain employs TRBV11-3 and TRBJ2-6, with D possibly being TRBD2 (6 bases). The CDR3 is made up of 20 amino acids. V was shortened by 1 base and J by 0 bases, with 19 bases between the two germline ends. Per the germline V gene, CDR1 is SGHNT and CDR2 is YENEEA. The CDR3 loop reads CASSLVKAGLIYSGANVLTF. CDR3 sequence (DNA): TGTGCCAGCAGCTTAGTGAAAGCGGGCCTCATATACTCTGGGGCCAACGTCCTGACTTTC.

This chain connects TRBV7-3 to TRBJ2-2; D may be TRBD1 (5 bases). The ends were cut back, 5 bases at V and 6 bases at J, with 7 bases in the middle. Per germline, CDR1 SGHTA and CDR2 FQGTGA. The CDR3 covers 12 residues. This CDR3 is CASSTGSGELFF. Written as DNA, the CDR3 is TGTGCCAGCAGCACAGGATCCGGGGAGCTGTTTTTT.

This sequence joins TRBV7-2 and TRBJ2-3; TRBD2 matches 8 bases. V lost 4 bases, J lost 4 bases, and 13 bases stayed unmatched. The CDR3 runs to 17 residues. Germline V gene lookup returns CDR1 SGHTA and CDR2 FQGNSA. The CDR3 coding sequence is TGTGCCAGCAGCTCCCCACCCGGCGGGAGGCTGGCAGATACGCAGTATTTT. This gives the protein CASSSPPGGRLADTQYF. Full variable domain (rest looked up from reference TRBV7-2 and TRBJ2-3): GAGVSQSPSNKVTEKGKDVELRCDPISGHTALYWYRQSLGQGLEFLIYFQGNSAPDKSGLPSDRFSAERTGGSVSTLTIQRTQQEDSAVYLCASSSPPGGRLADTQYFGPGTRLTVL.

This chain joins TRBV6-1 and TRBJ2-7; the D gene is possibly TRBD1 (6 bases). This CDR3 comprises 14 residues. Trimming pared 6 bases from V and 5 bases from J, leaving 17 bases between. The germline CDR1 and CDR2 sequences are MNHNS and SASEGT. CDR3 in amino acids: CASRKRTDWHEQYF. The CDR3 DNA reads as TGTGCCAGCAGAAAACGGACAGATTGGCACGAGCAGTACTTC.

The rearrangement links TRBV18 to TRBJ1-1; 10 nucleotides match TRBD1. Germline V lookup: CDR1 KGHSH, CDR2 LQKENI. The CDR3 extends over 15 amino acids. With V trimmed by 3 bases and J by 4 bases, 5 bases remained unmatched. CDR3 residues: CASSPLDRGRTEAFF. Written as DNA, the CDR3 is TGTGCCAGCTCACCTCTAGACAGGGGGCGCACTGAAGCTTTCTTT.

The V and J genes are TRBV7-2 and TRBJ1-2; the D is unclear. Germline V lookup: CDR1 SGHTA, CDR2 FQGNSA. This CDR3 region has 13 residues. Trimming took 1 base from V and 5 from J, leaving 8 bases between them. CDR3: CASSLDRHYGYTF. The DNA of the CDR3 is TGTGCCAGCAGCTTAGACAGACATTATGGCTACACCTTC.

This clonotype was observed a single time. V is TRBV12-3 or TRBV12-4 and J is TRBJ2-1, with D possibly being TRBD2 (6 bases). Deletions cut 5 bases from V and 1 base from J, with 12 bases between. The CDR3 contains 15 residues. The CDR3 DNA is TGTGCCAGCAGTCCACGACTAGTTTCCTACAATGAGCAGTTCTTC. Amino acid sequence: CASSPRLVSYNEQFF.

Only a few counts were recorded for this clonotype. The chain employs TRBV27 and TRBJ2-3, with TRBD2 identical over 7 bases. V trimming: 2 bases; J trimming: 1 base; junction bases outside the gene matches: 9. Germline-derived CDR1 and CDR2 are MNHEY and SMNVEV (reference sequence). The CDR3 extends over 17 amino acids. The CDR3 DNA sequence: TGTGCCAGCAGTTTAATAGGGACTACACAAGGCACAGATACGCAGTATTTT. It encodes CASSLIGTTQGTDTQYF.